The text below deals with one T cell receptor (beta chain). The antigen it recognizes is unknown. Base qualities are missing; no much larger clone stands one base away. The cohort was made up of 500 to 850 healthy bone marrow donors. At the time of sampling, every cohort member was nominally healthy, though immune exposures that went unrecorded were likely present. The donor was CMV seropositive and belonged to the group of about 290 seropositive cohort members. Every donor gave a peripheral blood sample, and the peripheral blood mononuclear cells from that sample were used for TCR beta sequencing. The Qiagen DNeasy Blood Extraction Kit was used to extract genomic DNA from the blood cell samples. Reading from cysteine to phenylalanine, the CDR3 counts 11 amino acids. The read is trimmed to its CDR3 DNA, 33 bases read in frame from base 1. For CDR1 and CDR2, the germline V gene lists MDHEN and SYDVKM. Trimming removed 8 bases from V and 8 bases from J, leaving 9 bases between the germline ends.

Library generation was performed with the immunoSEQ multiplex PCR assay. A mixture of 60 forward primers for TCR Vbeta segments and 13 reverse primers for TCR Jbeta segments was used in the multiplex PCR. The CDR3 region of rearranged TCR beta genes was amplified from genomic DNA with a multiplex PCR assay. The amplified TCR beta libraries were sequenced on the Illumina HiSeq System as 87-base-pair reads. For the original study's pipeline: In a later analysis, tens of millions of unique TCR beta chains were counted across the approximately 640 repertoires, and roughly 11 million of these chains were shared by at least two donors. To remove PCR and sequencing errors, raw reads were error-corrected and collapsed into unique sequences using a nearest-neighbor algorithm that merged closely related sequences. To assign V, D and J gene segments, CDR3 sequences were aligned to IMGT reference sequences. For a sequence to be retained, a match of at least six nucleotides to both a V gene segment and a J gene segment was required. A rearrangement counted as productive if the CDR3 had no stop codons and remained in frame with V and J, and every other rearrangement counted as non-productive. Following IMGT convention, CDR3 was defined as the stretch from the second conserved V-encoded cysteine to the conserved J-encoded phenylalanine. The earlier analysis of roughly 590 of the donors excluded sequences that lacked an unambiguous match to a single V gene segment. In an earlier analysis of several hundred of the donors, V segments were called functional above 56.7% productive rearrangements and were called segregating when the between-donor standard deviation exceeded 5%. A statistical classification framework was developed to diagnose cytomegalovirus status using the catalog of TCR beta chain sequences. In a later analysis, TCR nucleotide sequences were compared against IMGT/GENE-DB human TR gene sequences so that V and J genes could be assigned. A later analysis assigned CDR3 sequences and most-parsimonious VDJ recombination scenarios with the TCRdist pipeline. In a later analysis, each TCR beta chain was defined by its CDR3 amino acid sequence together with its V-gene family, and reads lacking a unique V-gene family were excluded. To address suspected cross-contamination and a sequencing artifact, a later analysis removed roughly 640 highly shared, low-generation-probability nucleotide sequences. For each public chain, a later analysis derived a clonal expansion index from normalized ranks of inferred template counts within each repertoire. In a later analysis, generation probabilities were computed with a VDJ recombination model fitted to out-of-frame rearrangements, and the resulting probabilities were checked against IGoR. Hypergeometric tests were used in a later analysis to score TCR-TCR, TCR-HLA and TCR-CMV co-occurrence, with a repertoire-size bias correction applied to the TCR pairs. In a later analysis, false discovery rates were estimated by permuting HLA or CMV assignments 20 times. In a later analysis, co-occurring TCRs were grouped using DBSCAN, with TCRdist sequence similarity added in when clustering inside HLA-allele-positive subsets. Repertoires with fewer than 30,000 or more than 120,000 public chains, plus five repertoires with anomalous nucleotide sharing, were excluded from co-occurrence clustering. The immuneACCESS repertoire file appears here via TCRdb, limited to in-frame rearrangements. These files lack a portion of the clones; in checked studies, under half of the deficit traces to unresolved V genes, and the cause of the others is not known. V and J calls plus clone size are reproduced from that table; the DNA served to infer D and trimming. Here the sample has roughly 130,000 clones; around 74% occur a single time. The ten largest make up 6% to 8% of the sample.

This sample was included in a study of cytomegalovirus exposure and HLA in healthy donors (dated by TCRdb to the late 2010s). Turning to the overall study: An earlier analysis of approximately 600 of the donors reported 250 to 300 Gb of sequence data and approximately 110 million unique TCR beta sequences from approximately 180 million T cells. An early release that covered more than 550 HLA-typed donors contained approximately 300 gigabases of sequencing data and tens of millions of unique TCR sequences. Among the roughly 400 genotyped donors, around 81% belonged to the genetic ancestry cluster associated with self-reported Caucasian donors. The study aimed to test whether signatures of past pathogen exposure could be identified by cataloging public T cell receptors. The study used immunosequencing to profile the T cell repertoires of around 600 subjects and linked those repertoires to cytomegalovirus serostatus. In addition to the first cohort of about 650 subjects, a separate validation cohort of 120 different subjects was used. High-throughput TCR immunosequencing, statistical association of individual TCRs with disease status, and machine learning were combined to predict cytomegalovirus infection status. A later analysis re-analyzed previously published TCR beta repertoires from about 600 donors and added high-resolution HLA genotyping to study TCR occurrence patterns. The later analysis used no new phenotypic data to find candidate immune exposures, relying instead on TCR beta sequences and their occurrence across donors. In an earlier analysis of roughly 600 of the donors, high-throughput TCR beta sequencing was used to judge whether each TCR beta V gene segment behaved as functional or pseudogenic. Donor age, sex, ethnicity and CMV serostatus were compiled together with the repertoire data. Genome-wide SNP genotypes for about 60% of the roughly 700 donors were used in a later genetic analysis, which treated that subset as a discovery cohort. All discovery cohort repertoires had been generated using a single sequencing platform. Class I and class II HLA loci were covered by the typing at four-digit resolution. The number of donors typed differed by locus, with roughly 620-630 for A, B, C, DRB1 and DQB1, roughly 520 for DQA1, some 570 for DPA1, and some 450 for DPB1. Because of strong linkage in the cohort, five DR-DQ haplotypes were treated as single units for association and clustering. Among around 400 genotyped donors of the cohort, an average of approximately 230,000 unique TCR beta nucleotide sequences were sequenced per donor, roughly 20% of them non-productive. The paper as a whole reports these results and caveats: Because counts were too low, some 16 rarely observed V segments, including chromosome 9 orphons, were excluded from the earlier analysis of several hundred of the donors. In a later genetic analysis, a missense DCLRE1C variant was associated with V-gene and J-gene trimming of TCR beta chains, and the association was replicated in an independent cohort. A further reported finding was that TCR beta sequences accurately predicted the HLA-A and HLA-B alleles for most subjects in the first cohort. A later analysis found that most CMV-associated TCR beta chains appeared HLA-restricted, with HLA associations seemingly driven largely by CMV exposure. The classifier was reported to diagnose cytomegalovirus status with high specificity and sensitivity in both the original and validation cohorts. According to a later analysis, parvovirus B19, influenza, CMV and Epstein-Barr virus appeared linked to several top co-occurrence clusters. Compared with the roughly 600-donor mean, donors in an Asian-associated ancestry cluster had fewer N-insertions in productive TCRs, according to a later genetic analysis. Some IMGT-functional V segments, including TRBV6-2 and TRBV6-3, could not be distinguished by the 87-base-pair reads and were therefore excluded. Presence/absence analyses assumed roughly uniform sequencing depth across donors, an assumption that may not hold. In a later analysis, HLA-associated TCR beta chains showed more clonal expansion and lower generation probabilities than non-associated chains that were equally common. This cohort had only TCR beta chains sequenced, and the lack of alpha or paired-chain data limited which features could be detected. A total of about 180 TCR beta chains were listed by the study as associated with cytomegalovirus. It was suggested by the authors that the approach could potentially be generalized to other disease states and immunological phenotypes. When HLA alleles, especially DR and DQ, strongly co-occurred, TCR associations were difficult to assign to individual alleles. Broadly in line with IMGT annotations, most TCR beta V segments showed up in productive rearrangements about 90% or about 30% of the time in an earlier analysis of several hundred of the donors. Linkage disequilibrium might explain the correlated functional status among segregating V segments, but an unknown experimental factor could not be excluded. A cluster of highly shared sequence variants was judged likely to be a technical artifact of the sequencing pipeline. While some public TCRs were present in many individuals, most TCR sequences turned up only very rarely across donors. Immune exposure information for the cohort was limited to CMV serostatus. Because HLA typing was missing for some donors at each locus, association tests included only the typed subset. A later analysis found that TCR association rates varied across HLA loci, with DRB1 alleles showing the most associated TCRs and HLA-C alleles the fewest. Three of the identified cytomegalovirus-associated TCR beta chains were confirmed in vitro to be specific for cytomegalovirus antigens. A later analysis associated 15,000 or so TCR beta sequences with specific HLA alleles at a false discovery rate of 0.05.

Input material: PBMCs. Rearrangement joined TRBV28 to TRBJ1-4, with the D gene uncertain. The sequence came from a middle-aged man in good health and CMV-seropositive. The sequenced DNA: TGTGCCAGCTCCCGGGAGGAAAAACTGTTTTTT. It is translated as CASSREEKLFF.